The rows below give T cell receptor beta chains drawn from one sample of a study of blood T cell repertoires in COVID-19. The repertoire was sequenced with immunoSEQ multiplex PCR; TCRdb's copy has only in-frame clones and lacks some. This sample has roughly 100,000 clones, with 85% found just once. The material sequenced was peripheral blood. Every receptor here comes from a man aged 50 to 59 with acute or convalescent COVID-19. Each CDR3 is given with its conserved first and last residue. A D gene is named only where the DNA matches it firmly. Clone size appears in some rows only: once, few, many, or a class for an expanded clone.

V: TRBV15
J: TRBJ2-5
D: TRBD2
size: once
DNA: TGTGCCACCTCTTTGGACCTAGCGGGAGGAGAGACCCAGTACTTC
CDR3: CATSLDLAGGETQYF

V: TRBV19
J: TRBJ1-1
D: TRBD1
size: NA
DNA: TGTGCCAGTACCAGGGACAGGGGTTACACTGAAGCTTTCTTT
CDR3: CASTRDRGYTEAFF

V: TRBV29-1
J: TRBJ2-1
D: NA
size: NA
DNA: TGCAGCGTTGAACACCTCCGCCCCGGAGCCTTCAATGAGCAGTTCTTC
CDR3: CSVEHLRPGAFNEQFF

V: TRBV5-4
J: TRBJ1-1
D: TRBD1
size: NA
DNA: TGTGCCAGCAGCTTGGGAACCCGGGACAGGAGGAACACTGAAGCTTTCTTT
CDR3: CASSLGTRDRRNTEAFF

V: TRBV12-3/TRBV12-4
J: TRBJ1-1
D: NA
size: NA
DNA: TGTGCCAGCACCGTCGGCACTGAAGCTTTCTTT
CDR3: CASTVGTEAFF

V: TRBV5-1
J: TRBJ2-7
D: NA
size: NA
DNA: TGCGCCAGCAGCCCCCAGGGGCGGACCATCTACGAGCAGTACTTC
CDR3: CASSPQGRTIYEQYF

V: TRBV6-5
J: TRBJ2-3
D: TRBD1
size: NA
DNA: TGTGCCAGCAGTTACCGGGGACAGGGTACTGGTACGCAGTATTTT
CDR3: CASSYRGQGTGTQYF

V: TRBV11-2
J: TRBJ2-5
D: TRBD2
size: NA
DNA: TGTGCCAGCAGCCCCTACCGACTAGCGGGGGGGACGTACCAAGAGACCCAGTACTTC
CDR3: CASSPYRLAGGTYQETQYF

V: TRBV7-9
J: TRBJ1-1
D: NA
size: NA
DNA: TGTGCCAGCAGTAGGGACATTGAGAAAGCTTTCTTT
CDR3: CASSRDIEKAFF

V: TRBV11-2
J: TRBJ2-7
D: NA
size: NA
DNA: TGTGCCAGCAGCTTAGGGGTGACAGCCTCCTACGAGCAGTACTTC
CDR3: CASSLGVTASYEQYF

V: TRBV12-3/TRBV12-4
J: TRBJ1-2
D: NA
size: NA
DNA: TGTGCCAGCAGTTTACAGACATATGGCTACACCTTC
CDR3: CASSLQTYGYTF

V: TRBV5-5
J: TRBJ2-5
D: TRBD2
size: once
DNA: TGTGCCAGCAGCCGCCCCAGGGAGGGCCAAGAGACCCAGTACTTC
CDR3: CASSRPREGQETQYF

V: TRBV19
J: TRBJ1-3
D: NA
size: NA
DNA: TGTGCCAGTACGGAGGGTTTTGCTGGAAACACCATATATTTT
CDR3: CASTEGFAGNTIYF

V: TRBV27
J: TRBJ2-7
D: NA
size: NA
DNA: TGTGCCAGCAGTTTGGCTCTAGCCTACGAGCAGTACTTC
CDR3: CASSLALAYEQYF

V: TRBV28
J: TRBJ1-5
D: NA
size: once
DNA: TGCGCCTCCGGGACACTTAATCAGCCCCAGCATTTT
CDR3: CASGTLNQPQHF

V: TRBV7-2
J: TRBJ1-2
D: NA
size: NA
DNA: TGTGCCAGCAGCTTAGCCCAGGGCCGTAGTGGCTACACCTTC
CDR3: CASSLAQGRSGYTF

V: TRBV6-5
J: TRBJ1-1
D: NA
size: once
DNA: TGTGCCAGCAGTTCTCGGGGTGCGGCTTTCTTT
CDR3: CASSSRGAAFF

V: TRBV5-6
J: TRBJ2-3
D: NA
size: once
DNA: TGTGCCAGCAGCTTGGCAGGGTCAGATACGCAGTATTTT
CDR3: CASSLAGSDTQYF

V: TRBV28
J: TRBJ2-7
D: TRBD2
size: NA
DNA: TGTGCCAGCACCCCCAGGACTAGGATTCACGAGCAGTACTTC
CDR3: CASTPRTRIHEQYF

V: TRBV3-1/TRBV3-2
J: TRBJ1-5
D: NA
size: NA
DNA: TGTGCCAGCAGCCAACAAGGAGCAGATTCGAATCAGCCCCAGCATTTT
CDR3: CASSQQGADSNQPQHF

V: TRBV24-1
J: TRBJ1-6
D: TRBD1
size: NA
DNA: TGTGCCACCCTGACAGGGGGCAATTCACCCCTCCACTTT
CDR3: CATLTGGNSPLHF

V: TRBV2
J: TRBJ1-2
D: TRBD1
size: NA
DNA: TGTGCCTTAAAAGACAGGGGGCAAACGATCTATGGCTACACCTTC
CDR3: CALKDRGQTIYGYTF

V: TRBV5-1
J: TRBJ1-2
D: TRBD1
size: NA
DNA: TGCGCCAGCAGCGAAACAGGACAGGGAGGGTATGGCTACACCTTC
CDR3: CASSETGQGGYGYTF

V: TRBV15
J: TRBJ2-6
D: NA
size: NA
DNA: TGTGCCACCGGAACAAACAGGCTCTGGGCCAACGTCCTGACTTTC
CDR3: CATGTNRLWANVLTF

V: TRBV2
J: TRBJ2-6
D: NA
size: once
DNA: TGTGCCAGCAGAGCACAGGTCCCCGGGGCCAACGTCCTGACTTTC
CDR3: CASRAQVPGANVLTF

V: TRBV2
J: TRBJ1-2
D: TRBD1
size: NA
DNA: TGTGCCAGCAGTTCCGACAGGGGGATGGTCTATGGCTACACCTTC
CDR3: CASSSDRGMVYGYTF

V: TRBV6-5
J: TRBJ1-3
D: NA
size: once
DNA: TGTGCCAGCAGCCACGGGGTCCGCTCTGGAAACACCATATATTTT
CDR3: CASSHGVRSGNTIYF

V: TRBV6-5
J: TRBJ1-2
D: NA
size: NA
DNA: TGTGCCAGCACCAATAAAGGGGCCGTGTATGGCTACACCTTC
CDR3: CASTNKGAVYGYTF

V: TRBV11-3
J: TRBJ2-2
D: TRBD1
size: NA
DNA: TGTGCCAGCAGCGAACGAGGGGGCGTGAACACCGGGGAGCTGTTTTTT
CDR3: CASSERGGVNTGELFF

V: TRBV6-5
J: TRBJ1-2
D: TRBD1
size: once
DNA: TGTGCCAGCAGTTCACAGGGGGCTCTCTATGGCTACACCTTC
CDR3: CASSSQGALYGYTF

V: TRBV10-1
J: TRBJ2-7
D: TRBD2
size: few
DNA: TGCGCCAGCAGTGAAGGACTAGCGGGGTCCTCCTACGAGCAGTACTTC
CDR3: CASSEGLAGSSYEQYF

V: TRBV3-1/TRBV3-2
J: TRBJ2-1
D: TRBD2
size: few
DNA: TGTGCCAGCAGTCCCGAGGGACTAGCGGAATACAATGAGCAGTTCTTC
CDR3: CASSPEGLAEYNEQFF

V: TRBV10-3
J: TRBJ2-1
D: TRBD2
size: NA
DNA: TGTGCCATCAGTGAGCCAGAGCGGGGGGGGAGTAATGAGCAGTTCTTC
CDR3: CAISEPERGGSNEQFF

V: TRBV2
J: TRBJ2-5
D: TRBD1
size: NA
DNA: TGTGCCAGCATCCAGGACAGGGGTGAGACCCAGTACTTC
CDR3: CASIQDRGETQYF

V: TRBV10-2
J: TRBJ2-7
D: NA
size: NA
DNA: TGCGCCAGCAGTGACTTTAGCTGGAACTCCTACGAGCAGTACTTC
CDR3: CASSDFSWNSYEQYF

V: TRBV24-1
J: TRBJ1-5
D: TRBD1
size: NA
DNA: TGTGCCACCAGTGAAACGGGACAGGGCACTCATCAGCCCCAGCATTTT
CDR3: CATSETGQGTHQPQHF

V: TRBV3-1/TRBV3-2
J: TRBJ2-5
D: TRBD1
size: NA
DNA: TGTGCCAGCAGCCAAGTAACAGGGGGGGAGACCCAGTACTTC
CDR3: CASSQVTGGETQYF

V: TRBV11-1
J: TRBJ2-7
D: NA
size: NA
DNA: TGTGCCAGCAGCTTACCGGGAGTCTCCTACGAGCAGTACTTC
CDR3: CASSLPGVSYEQYF

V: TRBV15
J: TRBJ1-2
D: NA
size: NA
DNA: TGTCCCACCAGCGGGCGAGGAGGGGCGGGGGGTGGCTACACCTTC
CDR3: CPTSGRGGAGGGYTF

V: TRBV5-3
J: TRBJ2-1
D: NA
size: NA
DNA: TGTGCCAGACGGGTAGCGGACAATGAGCAGTTCTTC
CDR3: CARRVADNEQFF

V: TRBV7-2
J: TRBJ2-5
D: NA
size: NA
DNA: TGTGCCAGCAGCTTAGTTGCGTTGGGCAGCTCGGAGACCCAGTACTTC
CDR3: CASSLVALGSSETQYF

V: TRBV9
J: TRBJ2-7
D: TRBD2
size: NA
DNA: TGTGCCAGCAGCGTAGCCGGGACTAGCTCCTACGAGCAGTACTTC
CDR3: CASSVAGTSSYEQYF

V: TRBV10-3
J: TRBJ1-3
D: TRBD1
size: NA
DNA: TGTGCCATCAGTGAGACAGGGGTCTATGGAAACACCATATATTTT
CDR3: CAISETGVYGNTIYF

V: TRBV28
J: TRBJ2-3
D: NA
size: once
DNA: TGTGCCAGCAGTTTAACAGGGCTCAGGGTTTTCACAGATACGCAGTATTTT
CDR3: CASSLTGLRVFTDTQYF

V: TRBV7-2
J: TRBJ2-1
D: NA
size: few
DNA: TGTGCCAGCAGCTTCCTTACAGGGAAAAATGAGCAGTTCTTC
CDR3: CASSFLTGKNEQFF

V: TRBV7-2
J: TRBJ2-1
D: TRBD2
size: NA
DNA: TGTGCCAGCAGCATAGCGGGAGGGAACTACAATGAGCAGTTCTTC
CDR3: CASSIAGGNYNEQFF

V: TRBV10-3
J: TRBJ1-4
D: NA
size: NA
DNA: TGTGCCATCAGCCCTCTTGCAGGGGTGGATGAAAAACTGTTTTTT
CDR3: CAISPLAGVDEKLFF

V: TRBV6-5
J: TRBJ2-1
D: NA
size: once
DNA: TGTGCCAGCACCCTACTCGGGGAGCAGTTCTTC
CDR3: CASTLLGEQFF

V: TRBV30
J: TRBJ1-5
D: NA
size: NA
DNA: TGTGCCTGGAGTGTACAGGGAAGAGGAAGCAATCAGCCCCAGCATTTT
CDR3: CAWSVQGRGSNQPQHF

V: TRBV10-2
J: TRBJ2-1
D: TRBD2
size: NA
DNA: TGCGCCAGCAGGGGGACTAGCAGCAATGAGCAGTTCTTC
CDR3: CASRGTSSNEQFF

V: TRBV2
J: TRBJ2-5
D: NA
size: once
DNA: TGTGCCAGCAGTTCGTCCCCCAGGTCGACCCAGTACTTC
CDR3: CASSSSPRSTQYF

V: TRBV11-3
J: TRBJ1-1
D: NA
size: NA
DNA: TGTGCCAGCAGCTTCAGACAGACCACTGAAGCTTTCTTT
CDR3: CASSFRQTTEAFF

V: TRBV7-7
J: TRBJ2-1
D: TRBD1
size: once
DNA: TGTGCTAGCAGCCGGACAGGGGGCTCCTACAATGAGCAGTTCTTC
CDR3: CASSRTGGSYNEQFF